This TCR beta chain was obtained from a study of human T cells and chemical hapten exposure. Using its own MiXCR run on the RACE reads, TCRdb lists one record per CDR3 protein. The sample holds 250,000 or so distinct CDR3 sequences, around 7% seen once. Described time point: pre-sensitization, week 0. Noted treatment: therapeutic diphenylcyclopropenone sensitization with weekly scalp DPC. Trimming stripped 5 bases from V and 0 bases from J, with 17 bases between. The CDR3 runs 17 residues. The germline V gene has CDR1 SGHTA and CDR2 FQGNSA. In this sample, this clonotype turned up a few times. This receptor was taken from a man younger than 35 with alopecia areata. Some clones in this sample may be carry-over from other donors' samples. The genes are TRBV7-2 and TRBJ1-5; tentative D call: TRBD1 (6 bases). The sequences come from whole blood, collected in connection with sensitization to the hapten diphenylcyclopropenone (DPC). CDR3 nucleotide sequence: TGTGCCAGCAGCCACTTCTCAGGGGCTTATAGCAATCAGCCCCAGCATTTT. This codes for CASSHFSGAYSNQPQHF.